The following is a TCR beta chain sequence with its context. The target antigen is unknown. The protocol was immunoSEQ multiplex PCR, while the TCRdb copy is restricted to in-frame clones and leaves out a portion. The profile shows some 150,000 clones, 60% to 85% of them singletons. This record belongs to a study of cytotoxic CD8 clonotypes in ibrutinib-treated CLL. Findings and caveats of the study: Ibrutinib response saw clonality rise, and progression saw it return toward baseline. Clonotypes that were public were uncommon, and they contracted or stayed stable on treatment.

V lost 4 bases and J 1 base, leaving 13 bases between the germline ends. The CDR3 runs to 15 residues. Germline loops: CDR1 MNHNS, CDR2 SASEGT. The rearrangement joins TRBV6-1 to TRBJ2-5; unclear D gene. The origin of this receptor is a human donor with chronic lymphocytic leukemia. The sequenced sample was PBMCs, obtained after 24 months of ibrutinib treatment. Written as DNA, the CDR3 is TGTGCCAGCAGTGCCTCTCTAGATCCCCAAGAGACCCAGTACTTC. Translating gives CASSASLDPQETQYF.